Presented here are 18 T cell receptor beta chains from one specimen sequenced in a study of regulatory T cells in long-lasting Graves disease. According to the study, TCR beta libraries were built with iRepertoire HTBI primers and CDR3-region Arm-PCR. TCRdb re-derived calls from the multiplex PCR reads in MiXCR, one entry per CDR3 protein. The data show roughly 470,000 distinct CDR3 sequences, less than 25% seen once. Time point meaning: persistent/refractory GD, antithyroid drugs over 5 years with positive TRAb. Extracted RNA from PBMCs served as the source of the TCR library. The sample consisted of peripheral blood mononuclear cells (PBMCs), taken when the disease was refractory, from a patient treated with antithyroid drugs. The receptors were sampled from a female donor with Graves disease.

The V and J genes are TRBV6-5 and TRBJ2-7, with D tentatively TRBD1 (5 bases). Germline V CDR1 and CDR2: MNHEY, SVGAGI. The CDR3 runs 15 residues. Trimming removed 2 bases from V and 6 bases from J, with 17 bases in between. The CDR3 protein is CASSYGPGHRGEQYF. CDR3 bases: TGTGCCAGCAGTTACGGTCCAGGACACCGAGGCGAGCAGTACTTC.

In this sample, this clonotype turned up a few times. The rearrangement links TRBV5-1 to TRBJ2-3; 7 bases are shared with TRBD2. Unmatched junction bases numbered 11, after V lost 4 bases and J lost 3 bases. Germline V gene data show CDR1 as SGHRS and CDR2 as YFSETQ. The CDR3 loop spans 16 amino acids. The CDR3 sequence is CASSPGGAGITDTQYF. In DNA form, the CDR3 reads TGCGCCAGCAGCCCCGGCGGAGCGGGGATAACAGATACGCAGTATTTT.

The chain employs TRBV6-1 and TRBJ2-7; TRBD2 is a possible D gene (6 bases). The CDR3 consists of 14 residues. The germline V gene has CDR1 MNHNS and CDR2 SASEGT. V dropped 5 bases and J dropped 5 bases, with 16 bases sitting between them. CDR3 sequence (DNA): TGTGCCAGCAGTCCCTCCGGGAGCAGCCACGAGCAGTACTTC. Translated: CASSPSGSSHEQYF.

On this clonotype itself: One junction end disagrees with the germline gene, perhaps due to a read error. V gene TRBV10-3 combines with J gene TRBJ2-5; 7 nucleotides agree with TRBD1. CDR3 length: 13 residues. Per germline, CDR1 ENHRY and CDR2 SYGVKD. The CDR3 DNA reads TGTGCCATCAGTGATGGACAGGTAGAGATCCAGTACTTC. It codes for CAISDGQVEIQYF.

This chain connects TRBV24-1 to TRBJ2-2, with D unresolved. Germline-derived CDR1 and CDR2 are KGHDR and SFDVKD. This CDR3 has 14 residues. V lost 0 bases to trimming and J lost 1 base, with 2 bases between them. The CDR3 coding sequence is TGTGCCACCAGTGATTTGAAGAACACCGGGGAGCTGTTTTTT. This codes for CATSDLKNTGELFF.

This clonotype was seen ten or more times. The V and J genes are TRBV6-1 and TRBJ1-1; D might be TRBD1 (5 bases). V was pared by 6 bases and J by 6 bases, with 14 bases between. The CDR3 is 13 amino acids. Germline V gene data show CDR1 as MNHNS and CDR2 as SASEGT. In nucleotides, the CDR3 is TGTGCCAGCAGCGGCCAGGGAGTGCCTGAAGCTTTCTTT. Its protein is CASSGQGVPEAFF.

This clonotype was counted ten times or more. The CDR3 is CASRKNGYTF. CDR3 in DNA: TGTGCCAGCCGGAAAAATGGCTACACCTTC. The chain links TRBV6-1 to TRBJ1-2; D not certain. This CDR3 spans 10 amino acids. Deletions cut 8 bases from V and 6 bases from J, with 7 bases between. Germline assignment: CDR1 MNHNS and CDR2 SASEGT.

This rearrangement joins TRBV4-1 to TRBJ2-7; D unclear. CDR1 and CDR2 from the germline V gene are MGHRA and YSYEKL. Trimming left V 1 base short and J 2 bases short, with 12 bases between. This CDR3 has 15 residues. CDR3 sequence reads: CASSQATSLTYEQYF. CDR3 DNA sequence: TGCGCCAGCAGCCAAGCAACGAGTCTAACCTACGAGCAGTACTTC.

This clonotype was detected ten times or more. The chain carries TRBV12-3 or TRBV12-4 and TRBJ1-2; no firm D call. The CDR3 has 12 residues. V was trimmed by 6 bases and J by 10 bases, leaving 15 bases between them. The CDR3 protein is CASSLRTLYYTF. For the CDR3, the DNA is TGTGCCAGCAGCCTGCGGACCCTTTACTACACCTTC.

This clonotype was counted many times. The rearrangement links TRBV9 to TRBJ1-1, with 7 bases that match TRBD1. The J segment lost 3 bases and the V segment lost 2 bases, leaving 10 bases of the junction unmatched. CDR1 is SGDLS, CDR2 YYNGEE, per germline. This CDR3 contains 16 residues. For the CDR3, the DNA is TGTGCCAGCAGCGTCGAAGGGGACAGCGGTTACACTGAAGCTTTCTTT. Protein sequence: CASSVEGDSGYTEAFF. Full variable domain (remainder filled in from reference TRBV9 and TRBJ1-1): DSGVTQTPKHLITATGQRVTLRCSPRSGDLSVYWYQQSLDQGLQFLIQYYNGEERAKGNILERFSAQQFPDLHSELNLSSLELGDSALYFCASSVEGDSGYTEAFFGQGTRLTVV.

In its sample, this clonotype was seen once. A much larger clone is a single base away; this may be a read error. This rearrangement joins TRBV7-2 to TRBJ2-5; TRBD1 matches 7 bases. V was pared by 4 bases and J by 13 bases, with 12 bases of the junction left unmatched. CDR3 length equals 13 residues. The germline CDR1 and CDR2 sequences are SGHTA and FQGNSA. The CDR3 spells CASSSSETGSRYF. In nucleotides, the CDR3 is TGTGCCAGCAGCTCTTCGGAGACAGGGTCCCGGTACTTC.

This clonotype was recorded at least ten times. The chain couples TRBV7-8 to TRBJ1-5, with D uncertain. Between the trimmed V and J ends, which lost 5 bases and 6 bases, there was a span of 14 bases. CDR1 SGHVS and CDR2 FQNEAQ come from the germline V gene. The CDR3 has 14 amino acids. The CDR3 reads CASSAEVAAQPQHF. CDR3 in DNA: TGTGCCAGCAGCGCGGAGGTAGCGGCTCAGCCCCAGCATTTT.

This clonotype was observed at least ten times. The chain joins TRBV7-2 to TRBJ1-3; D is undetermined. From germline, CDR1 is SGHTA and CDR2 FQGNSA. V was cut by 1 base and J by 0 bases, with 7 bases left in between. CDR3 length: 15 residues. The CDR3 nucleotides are TGTGCCAGCAGCTTAGGGGCTAGCTCTGGAAACACCATATATTTT. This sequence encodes CASSLGASSGNTIYF.

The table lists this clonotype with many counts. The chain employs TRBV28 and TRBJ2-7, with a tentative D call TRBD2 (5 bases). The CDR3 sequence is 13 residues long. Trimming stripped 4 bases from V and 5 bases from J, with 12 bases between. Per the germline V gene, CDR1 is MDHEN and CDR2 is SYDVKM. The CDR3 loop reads CASSSDERDEQYF. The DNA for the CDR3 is TGTGCCAGCAGTTCAGACGAGAGGGACGAGCAGTACTTC.

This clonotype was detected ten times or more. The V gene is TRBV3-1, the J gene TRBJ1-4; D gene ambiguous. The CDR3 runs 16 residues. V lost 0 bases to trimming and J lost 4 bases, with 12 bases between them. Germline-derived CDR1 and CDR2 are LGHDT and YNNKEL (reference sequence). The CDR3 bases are TGTGCCAGCAGCCAAGATCCTAACTTTGTTAATGAAAAACTGTTTTTT. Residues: CASSQDPNFVNEKLFF. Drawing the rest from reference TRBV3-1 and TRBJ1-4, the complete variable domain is DTAVSQTPKYLVTQMGNDKSIKCEQNLGHDTMYWYKQDSKKFLKIMFSYNNKELIINETVPNRFSPKSPDKAHLNLHINSLELGDSAVYFCASSQDPNFVNEKLFFGSGTQLSVL.

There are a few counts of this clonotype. This CDR3 reads CASSFRGGRNTGELFF. The DNA of the CDR3 is TGTGCCAGCAGCTTTCGAGGGGGCCGGAACACCGGGGAGCTGTTTTTT. The chain uses TRBV7-9 and TRBJ2-2; 7 nucleotides align to TRBD1. The CDR3 is made up of 16 amino acids. With V trimmed by 3 bases and J by 1 base, 5 bases remained unmatched. Looked up from germline, CDR1 is SEHNR and CDR2 is FQNEAQ (reference sequence).

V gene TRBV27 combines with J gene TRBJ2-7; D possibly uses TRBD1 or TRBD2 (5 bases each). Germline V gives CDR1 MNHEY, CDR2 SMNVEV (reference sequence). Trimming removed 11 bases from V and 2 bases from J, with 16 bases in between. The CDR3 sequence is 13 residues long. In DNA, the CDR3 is TGTGCCCCCTTCGGGGCCCCCCCCTACGAGCAGTACTTC. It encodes CAPFGAPPYEQYF.

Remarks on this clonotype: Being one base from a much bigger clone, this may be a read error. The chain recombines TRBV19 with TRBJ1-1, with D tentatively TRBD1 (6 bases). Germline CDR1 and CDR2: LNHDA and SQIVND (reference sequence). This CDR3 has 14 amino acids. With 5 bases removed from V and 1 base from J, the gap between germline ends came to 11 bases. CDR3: CASSQTGQNTEAFF. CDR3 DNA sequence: TGTGCCAGTAGTCAGACAGGACAGAACACTGAAGCTTTCTTT.